This TCR beta chain was sequenced for a study of T-cell reconstitution after alpha-beta-depleted transplantation in children. Findings and limits, study-wide: After transplant, high TCRbeta diversity at day 60 in some patients arose from surviving recipient T cells and thymic progenitors. Reports say that about two months after transplant, the alpha-beta T cells came out of several hundred graft clones that had expanded. Newly generated T cells supplied most T-cell counts and diversity one year post-transplant.

Germline values: CDR1 KGHSH, CDR2 LQKENI. The CDR3 is 15 amino acids. V dropped 5 bases and J dropped 2; count of bases not matched to a gene: 8. This clonotype showed up just a few times. Its antigen is not known. The authors prepared the TCRbeta library with unique molecular identifiers. TCRdb used MiXCR to reprocess the PCR reads, holding one entry per CDR3 protein. This sample has about 900,000 distinct CDR3 sequences, with about 29% found just once. The chain joins TRBV18 to TRBJ2-7, with 8 bases identical to TRBD1. The source was PBMCs, mostly from graft donor cells, collected 360 days after TCRalphabeta/CD19-depleted stem cell transplant. This clonotype was obtained from a boy under two years old who had a stem cell transplant for SCID, so the T cells may come from the graft donor. The CDR3 DNA reads TGTGCCAGCTCAGCCCGGACAGGGACGCCCTACGAGCAGTACTTC. Its protein is CASSARTGTPYEQYF.